These 10 T cell receptor beta chains came from one sample sequenced in a study of sequential checkpoint blockade in melanoma. Assay: immunoSEQ multiplex PCR; the TCRdb copy retains only in-frame clones and omits some. The table has approximately 18,000 clones, roughly 72% seen once; the top ten hold roughly a fifth. Described treatment: randomized to nivolumab then ipilimumab (arm A) or the reverse (arm B). The starting material was CD8+ T cells sorted from blood (inferred from file names), obtained from a patient given nivolumab and ipilimumab in sequence. These receptors were obtained from a human donor with melanoma.

This chain links TRBV19 with TRBJ2-7, with a weak D call TRBD2 (6 bases). Trimming stripped 5 bases from V and 7 bases from J, with 18 bases between. The CDR3 spans 14 residues. Germline V lookup: CDR1 LNHDA, CDR2 SQIVND (reference sequence). The CDR3 loop reads CASSDLGGKGEQYF. CDR3 coding DNA: TGTGCCAGTAGTGACCTCGGGGGAAAGGGGGAGCAGTACTTC.

This chain connects TRBV7-9 to TRBJ2-7; 9 bases are shared with TRBD2. With V trimmed by 4 bases and J by 0 bases, 13 bases remained unmatched. Germline CDR1 is SEHNR and CDR2 is FQNEAQ (reference sequence). The CDR3 runs 18 residues. The CDR3 loop is CASSSRASGTFSSYEQYF. CDR3 DNA sequence: TGTGCCAGCAGCTCCCGCGCTAGCGGGACCTTCAGCTCCTACGAGCAGTACTTC.

This clone was detected only once. The chain joins TRBV9 to TRBJ1-3; D unclear. The CDR3 runs 14 residues. CDR1 is SGDLS and CDR2 is YYNGEE in the germline V gene. Between the trimmed V and J ends, which lost 3 bases and 3 bases, there was a span of 10 bases. The DNA of the CDR3 is TGTGCCAGCAGCGAGGAACAGTTTGGAAACACCATATATTTT. Amino acids: CASSEEQFGNTIYF. The complete variable domain, with remaining parts taken from reference TRBV9 and TRBJ1-3, reads DSGVTQTPKHLITATGQRVTLRCSPRSGDLSVYWYQQSLDQGLQFLIQYYNGEERAKGNILERFSAQQFPDLHSELNLSSLELGDSALYFCASSEEQFGNTIYFGEGSWLTVV.

The chain recombines TRBV19 with TRBJ1-2; TRBD1 might be the D (6 bases). This CDR3 region has 13 residues. V lost 4 bases to trimming and J lost 3 bases, with 9 bases between them. CDR1 LNHDA and CDR2 SQIVND come from the germline V gene (reference sequence). The CDR3 nucleotides are TGTGCCAGTAGTACTTCAGGGGACTATGGCTACACCTTC. Translating it yields CASSTSGDYGYTF.

This clone was seen a handful of times. The V call is TRBV21-1, the J call TRBJ1-2; the listed D gene, TRBD1, was not tested against the DNA. TRBV21-1 is marked as a pseudogene. This CDR3 comprises 17 residues. The CDR3 reads CASSFPGQGFDGYGYTF. CDR3 DNA: TGTGCCAGCAGCTTTCCGGGACAGGGGTTTGACGGCTATGGCTACACCTTC.

The rearrangement links TRBV4-1 to TRBJ2-1; tentative D call: TRBD2 (6 bases). Germline lookup yields CDR1 MGHRA and CDR2 YSYEKL. The CDR3 totals 16 residues. V lost 0 bases and J 3 bases, leaving 12 bases between the germline ends. Here the CDR3 reads CASSQDLAINYNEQFF. DNA of the CDR3: TGCGCCAGCAGCCAAGATCTAGCGATCAACTACAATGAGCAGTTCTTC.

The rearrangement links TRBV2 to TRBJ1-2; possible D gene TRBD1, 6 bases. The V end lost 6 bases, the J end lost 4 bases, and 9 bases lay between the germline ends. Per the germline V gene, CDR1 is SNHLY and CDR2 is FYNNEI. This CDR3 is built from 12 residues. CDR3 in amino acids: CASRGAVYGYTF. The CDR3 DNA reads TGTGCCAGCAGGGGGGCGGTCTATGGCTACACCTTC.

The table lists this clone with a few counts. One base separates it from a far larger clone, so it is likely a read error. This chain links TRBV9 with TRBJ2-7, with TRBD1 as a possible D gene (5 bases). Germline V gene data show CDR1 as SGDLS and CDR2 as YYNGEE. Trimming shortened V by 4 bases and J by 2 bases, and 19 bases separated the two germline ends. The CDR3 length is 16 residues. The CDR3 protein is CASSSSRKQAAYEQYF. The CDR3 nucleotides read TGTGCCAGCAGCTCCAGCCGAAAACAGGCTGCCTACGAGCAGTACTTC.

The chain links TRBV5-5 to TRBJ1-1; TRBD1 is a possible D gene (5 bases). V was trimmed by 1 base and J by 6 bases, leaving 7 bases between them. The V gene's germline CDR1 is SGHKS and CDR2 YYEKEE (reference sequence). This CDR3 comprises 12 residues. The CDR3 here is CASSLTGAEAFF. In DNA, the CDR3 is TGTGCCAGCAGCTTGACGGGGGCTGAAGCTTTCTTT.

This clone occurred a few times. The gene calls are TRBV7-9 and TRBJ1-4; 10 positions match TRBD1. Germline V gene sequence: CDR1 SEHNR, CDR2 FQNEAQ (reference sequence). There are 16 residues in the CDR3. The ends lost 5 bases at V and 3 bases at J; junction bases unmatched: 6. The CDR3 sequence is CASSRGTGEANEKLFF. In nucleotides, the CDR3 is TGTGCCAGCAGCAGAGGGACAGGGGAGGCTAATGAAAAACTGTTTTTT.